This T cell receptor (beta chain) was profiled in a study of blood T cell repertoires in COVID-19. In the study overall: Specimens from acute and convalescent COVID-19 originated in the United States, Italy and Spain.

V lost 4 bases and J lost 4, with 12 bases in between. Germline V gene lookup returns CDR1 SGHNT and CDR2 YYREEE (reference sequence). This CDR3 contains 13 residues. Some clones are missing from TCRdb's copy, which holds only in-frame ones; the method was immunoSEQ multiplex PCR. This table holds 200,000 or so clones, 88% found once. This chain joins TRBV5-4 and TRBJ2-7; possibly TRBD1 for D (6 bases). Sample: peripheral blood. The sequence was collected from a man aged 65 to 85 with acute or convalescent COVID-19. The chain's CDR3 is CASSPGQFYEQYF. For the CDR3, the DNA is TGTGCCAGCAGCCCCGGACAGTTTTACGAGCAGTACTTC.